In this sample, the clone carrying this T cell receptor beta chain turned up a few times. These data belong to a study of human T cells and chemical hapten exposure. One entry per CDR3 protein results from TCRdb running MiXCR on the RACE reads. This sample carries fewer than 150,000 distinct CDR3 sequences, approximately 13% of them seen once, and the ten largest clones take around 3%. Sample time point: pre-sensitization, week 0. Specified treatment: therapeutic diphenylcyclopropenone sensitization with weekly scalp DPC. Per the germline V gene, CDR1 is SGDLS and CDR2 is YYNGEE. CDR3 length: 13 residues. Trimming took off 3 bases at V and 6 bases at J, with 11 bases between the two ends.

The chain employs TRBV9 and TRBJ2-3; D tentatively fits TRBD1 or TRBD2 (5 bases each). The specimen was whole blood, collected in connection with sensitization to the hapten diphenylcyclopropenone (DPC). The source is a woman aged 18-29 years with alopecia areata. Some clones in this sample may be carry-over from other donors' samples. The CDR3: CASSEGTLDTQYF. The CDR3 nucleotides are TGTGCCAGCAGCGAAGGGACGTTGGATACGCAGTATTTT.